This T cell receptor (beta chain) stems from a study of T cell changes during pregnancy in multiple sclerosis. Sequencing was performed with immunoSEQ multiplex PCR; in TCRdb, only in-frame clones are kept and a portion is missing. The sample holds 35,000 to 55,000 clones, almost 95% seen once. CDR1 is GTSNPN, CDR2 SVGIG, per germline (reference sequence). V lost 3 bases to trimming and J lost 5 bases, with 13 bases between them. The CDR3 length is 13 residues. The origin of this receptor is a female donor with multiple sclerosis, enrolled in a pregnancy study. V gene TRBV30 combines with J gene TRBJ2-5; possibly TRBD2 for D (6 bases). Sequenced sample: peripheral blood. CDR3 loop: CAWSSGLWETQYF. The CDR3 DNA reads TGTGCCTGGAGCAGCGGGTTATGGGAGACCCAGTACTTC.